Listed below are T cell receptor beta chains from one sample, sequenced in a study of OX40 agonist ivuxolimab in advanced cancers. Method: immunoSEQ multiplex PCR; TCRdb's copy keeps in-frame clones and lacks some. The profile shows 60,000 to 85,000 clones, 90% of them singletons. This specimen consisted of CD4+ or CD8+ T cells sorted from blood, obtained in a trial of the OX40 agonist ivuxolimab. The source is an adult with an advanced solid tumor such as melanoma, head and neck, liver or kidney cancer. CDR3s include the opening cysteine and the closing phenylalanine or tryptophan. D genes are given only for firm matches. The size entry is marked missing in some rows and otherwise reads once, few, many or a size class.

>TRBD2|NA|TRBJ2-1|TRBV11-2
CASSRGGRETNEQFF
TGTGCCAGCAGCCGCGGCGGGAGGGAGACCAATGAGCAGTTCTTC
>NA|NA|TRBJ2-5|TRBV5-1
CASSLGGDGETQYF
TGCGCCAGCAGCTTGGGAGGGGACGGGGAGACCCAGTACTTC
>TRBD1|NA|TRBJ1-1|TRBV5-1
CASSSTGQGNTEAFF
TGCGCCAGCAGCTCAACGGGACAGGGGAACACTGAAGCTTTCTTT
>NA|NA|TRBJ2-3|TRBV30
CAWRIQGGGQVTQYF
TGTGCCTGGAGGATACAGGGGGGAGGGCAGGTTACGCAGTATTTT
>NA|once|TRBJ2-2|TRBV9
CASSAPVNTGELFF
TGTGCCAGCAGCGCCCCGGTGAACACCGGGGAGCTGTTTTTT
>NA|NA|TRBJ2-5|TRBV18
CASSGQQETQYF
TGTGCCAGCTCAGGACAGCAAGAGACCCAGTACTTC
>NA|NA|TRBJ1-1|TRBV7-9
CASSSQGGTEAFF
TGTGCCAGCAGCTCGCAGGGAGGCACTGAAGCTTTCTTT
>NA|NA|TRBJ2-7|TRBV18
CASSHRSVTDYEQYF
TGTGCCAGCTCACACCGTAGCGTTACCGACTACGAGCAGTACTTC
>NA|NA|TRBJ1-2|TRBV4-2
CASSQRQSDGYTF
TGTGCCAGCAGCCAGCGACAGAGTGATGGCTACACCTTC
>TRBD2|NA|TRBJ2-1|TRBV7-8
CASSQYIAGGLNEQFF
TGTGCCAGCAGCCAATATATAGCGGGGGGCTTAAATGAGCAGTTCTTC
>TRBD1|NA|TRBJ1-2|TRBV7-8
CASSSGTGQRSGYTF
TGTGCCAGCAGCTCCGGGACAGGGCAGAGAAGCGGCTACACCTTC
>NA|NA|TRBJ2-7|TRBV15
CATSRDGTNYEQYF
TGTGCCACCAGCAGGGACGGGACAAACTACGAGCAGTACTTC
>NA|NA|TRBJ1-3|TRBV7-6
CASSPTDSGNTIYF
TGTGCCAGCAGCCCGACAGACTCTGGAAACACCATATATTTT
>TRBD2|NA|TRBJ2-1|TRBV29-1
CSVDLWTSANNEQFF
TGCAGCGTCGACCTTTGGACTAGCGCGAACAATGAGCAGTTCTTC
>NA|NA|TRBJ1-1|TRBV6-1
CASLVGGGEAFF
TGTGCCAGCCTGGTCGGGGGAGGGGAAGCTTTCTTT
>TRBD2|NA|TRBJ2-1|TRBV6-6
CASSSGSSYNEQFF
TGTGCCAGTTCCAGCGGGAGCTCCTACAATGAGCAGTTCTTC
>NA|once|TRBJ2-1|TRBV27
CASMFASSNEQFF
TGTGCCAGCATGTTTGCTAGCTCGAATGAGCAGTTCTTC
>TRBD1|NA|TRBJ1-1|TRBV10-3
CAISTRTGTNTEAFF
TGTGCCATCAGCACTCGGACAGGGACCAACACTGAAGCTTTCTTT
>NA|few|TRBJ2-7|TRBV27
CASRAPPSYEQYF
TGTGCCAGCAGGGCTCCACCCTCCTACGAGCAGTACTTC
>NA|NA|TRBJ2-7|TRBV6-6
CASSTRGYEQYF
TGTGCCAGCAGCACGAGAGGCTACGAGCAGTACTTC
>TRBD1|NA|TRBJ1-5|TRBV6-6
CASSYYGTAGNQPQHF
TGTGCCAGCAGTTACTACGGGACAGCGGGCAATCAGCCCCAGCATTTT
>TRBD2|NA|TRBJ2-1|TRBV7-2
CASTIAGGQVNEQFF
TGTGCCAGCACCATAGCGGGGGGGCAGGTAAATGAGCAGTTCTTC
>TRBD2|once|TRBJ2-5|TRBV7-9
CASSSLAGAVETQYF
TGTGCCAGCAGTTCACTAGCGGGAGCTGTTGAGACCCAGTACTTC
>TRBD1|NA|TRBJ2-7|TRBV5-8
CASSDGTGGYYEQYF
TGTGCCAGCAGCGATGGGACAGGGGGATACTACGAGCAGTACTTC
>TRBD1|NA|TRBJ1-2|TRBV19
CASSSQGQGNYGYTF
TGTGCCAGTAGTAGCCAGGGACAGGGAAACTATGGCTACACCTTC
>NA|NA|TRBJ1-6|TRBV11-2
CASSLQGSSRSPLHF
TGTGCCAGCAGCTTACAGGGTTCATCTCGCTCACCCCTCCACTTT
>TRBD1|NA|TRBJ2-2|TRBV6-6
CASSHSRTGAAGELFF
TGTGCCAGCAGTCACTCGCGGACAGGGGCTGCCGGGGAGCTGTTTTTT
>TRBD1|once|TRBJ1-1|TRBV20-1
CSGQVNTEAFF
TGCAGCGGACAGGTGAACACTGAAGCTTTCTTT
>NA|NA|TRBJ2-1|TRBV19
CASRISTSYNEQFF
TGTGCCAGTCGGATATCTACCTCCTACAATGAGCAGTTCTTC
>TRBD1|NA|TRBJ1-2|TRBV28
CASSFTGAYGYTF
TGTGCCAGCAGTTTTACAGGGGCTTATGGCTACACCTTC
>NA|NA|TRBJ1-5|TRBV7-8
CASSLALPGAGQPQHF
TGTGCCAGCAGCTTAGCGCTTCCGGGCGCGGGTCAGCCCCAGCATTTT